This T cell receptor beta chain was captured by sequencing in a study of blood T cell repertoires in COVID-19 (dated by TCRdb to about 2020). Regarding the research as a whole: Samples from collaborators originated in the United States, Italy and Spain and spanned both the acute and convalescent phases of COVID-19. The repertoires were released in a freely available public database intended as a resource for research on the immune response to SARS-CoV-2. Subjects who had been exposed to COVID-19, were actively infected with it, or had recovered from it provided the deeply sampled blood TCRbeta repertoires that made up the dataset. The prospective study material was composed of cDNA or gDNA derived from T cells, B-cell-depleted T cells, or PBMCs. A de-identified subject ID, COVID-19 status, age in years and sex were almost always included in the sample metadata. The samples were drawn from the first 160 participants of the ongoing ImmuneRACE study and from 950 to 1,500 subjects provided by 6 global collaborators. HLA class I and class II types, where available, came from metadata supplied by the sample provider rather than from assay-based typing.

TCRbeta CDR3 regions were amplified from genomic DNA by means of the immunoSEQ Assay, a bias-controlled multiplex PCR. The original pipeline was this. The number of nucleated cells in each sample was estimated from the amplification of reference gene primers within the assay. To quantify the absolute abundance of each unique TCRbeta CDR3 rearrangement, sequence reads were collapsed and filtered. Productive Simpson clonality was computed per sample as the square root of Simpson's diversity index over productive rearrangements. TCRdb's version of the immuneACCESS table is confined to in-frame rearrangements and falls short of the full clone set. An unresolved V gene accounts for under half of the shortfall where checked; the remainder is of unknown origin. V and J calls and clone size are given by that table; D and trimming were obtained from the DNA. The sample table records about 150,000 clones; about 87% of these occur just once. Together, the top ten hold 2.5% to 3% of the sample.

A word on this clone: Its antigen target is currently unknown. The sample holds no much larger clone one base away, and base qualities are not on file.

Study-wide findings and limitations: Clinical and demographic metadata were provided uncurated, with the amount varying by source and participant.

In Seattle, one collaborating source enrolled patients while the infection was active and tracked those patients longitudinally over the course of disease. The collaborating institutions used their own protocols to collect whole blood in K2EDTA tubes. For TCRbeta analysis, collaborators shipped samples in one of three forms: frozen whole blood, isolated PBMCs, or DNA extracted from either of those sample types. Including the terminal cysteine and phenylalanine, the CDR3 comprises 15 residues. Left in the record is the CDR3 DNA by itself, 45 bases read in frame from the first base. V ends up 5 bases short and J 0 bases short, with an unmatched junction base count of 7. CDR1 is given as MNHEY and CDR2 as SMNVEV, both from the germline V gene (reference sequence).

The source material was peripheral blood. The clonotype comes from a human donor with COVID-19, enrolled during active disease. The donor label of this sample is uncertain. Recombination joined TRBV27 with TRBJ2-7; 7 central bases correspond to TRBD1. DNA sequence: TGTGCCAGCAGTACCCACAGGGGTTACTCCTACGAGCAGTACTTC. This translates into CASSTHRGYSYEQYF.